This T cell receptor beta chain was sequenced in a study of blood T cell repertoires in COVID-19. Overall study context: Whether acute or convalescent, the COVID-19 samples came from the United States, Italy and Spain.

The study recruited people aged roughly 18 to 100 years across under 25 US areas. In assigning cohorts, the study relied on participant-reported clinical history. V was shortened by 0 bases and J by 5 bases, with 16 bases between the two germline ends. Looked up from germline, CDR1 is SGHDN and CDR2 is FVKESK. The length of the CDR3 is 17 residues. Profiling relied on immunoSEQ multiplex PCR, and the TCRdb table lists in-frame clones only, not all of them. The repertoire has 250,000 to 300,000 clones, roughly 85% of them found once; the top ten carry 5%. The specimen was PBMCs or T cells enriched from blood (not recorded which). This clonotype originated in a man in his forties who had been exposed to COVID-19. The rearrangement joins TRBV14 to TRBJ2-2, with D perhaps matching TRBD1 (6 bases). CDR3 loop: CASSQDSRRQGTGELFF. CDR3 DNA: TGTGCCAGCAGCCAAGATAGTCGAAGGCAGGGGACCGGGGAGCTGTTTTTT.